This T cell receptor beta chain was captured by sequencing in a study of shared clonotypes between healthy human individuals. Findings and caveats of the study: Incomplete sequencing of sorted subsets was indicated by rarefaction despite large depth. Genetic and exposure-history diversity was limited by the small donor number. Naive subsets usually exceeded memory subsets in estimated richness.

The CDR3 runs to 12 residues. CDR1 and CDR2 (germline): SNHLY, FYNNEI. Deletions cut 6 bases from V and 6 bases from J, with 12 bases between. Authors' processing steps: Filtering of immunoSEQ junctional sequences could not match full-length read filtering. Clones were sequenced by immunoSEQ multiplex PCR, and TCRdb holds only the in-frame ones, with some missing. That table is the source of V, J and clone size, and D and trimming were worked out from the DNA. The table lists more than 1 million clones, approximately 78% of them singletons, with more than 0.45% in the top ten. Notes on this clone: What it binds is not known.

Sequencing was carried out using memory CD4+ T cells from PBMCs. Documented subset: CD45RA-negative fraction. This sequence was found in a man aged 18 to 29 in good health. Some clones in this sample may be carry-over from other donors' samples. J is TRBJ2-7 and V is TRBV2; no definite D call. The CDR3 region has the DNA TGTGCCAGCAGGCAACCACCCTCCGAGCAGTACTTC. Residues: CASRQPPSEQYF.